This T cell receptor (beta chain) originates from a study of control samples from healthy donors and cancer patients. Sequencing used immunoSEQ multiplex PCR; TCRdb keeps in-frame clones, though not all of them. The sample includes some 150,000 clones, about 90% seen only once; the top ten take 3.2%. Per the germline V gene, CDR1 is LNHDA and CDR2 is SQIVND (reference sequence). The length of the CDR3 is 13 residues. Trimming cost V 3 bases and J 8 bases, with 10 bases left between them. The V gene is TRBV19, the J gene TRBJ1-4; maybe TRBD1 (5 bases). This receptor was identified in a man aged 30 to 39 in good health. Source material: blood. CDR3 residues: CASSIQGGEKLFF. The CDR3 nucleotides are TGTGCCAGTAGTATCCAGGGTGGGGAAAAACTGTTTTTT.